This is a list of T cell receptor beta chains from one sample in a study of Graves' ophthalmopathy and Graves' hyperthyroidism. A single record per CDR3 protein comes from TCRdb applying MiXCR to the multiplex PCR reads. Of roughly 700,000 distinct CDR3 sequences detected, around 40% appear once; the ten largest clones hold 44%. Sequenced input: peripheral blood. Every receptor here comes from an adult man with Graves' ophthalmopathy. The CDR3 runs from the conserved cysteine through the conserved F or W. The D gene is left open where the match is weak. The size field is filled for only some rows; it gives once, few, many or a size class.

d_gene | j_gene | abundance | v_gene | CDR3aa | CDR3nt
TRBD1 | TRBJ1-1 | many | TRBV14 | CASGQVTNTEAFF | TGTGCCAGCGGACAGGTTACGAACACTGAAGCTTTCTTT
TRBD1 | TRBJ1-5 | once | TRBV28 | CASSYDRGSNQPQHF | TGTGCCAGCAGTTACGACAGGGGGTCAAATCAGCCCCAGCATTTT
- | TRBJ2-5 | - | TRBV29-1 | CSAWGDGTQYF | TGCAGCGCCTGGGGGGACGGGACCCAGTACTTC
TRBD2 | TRBJ2-7 | - | TRBV20-1 | CSASRDTAASGRGEQYF | TGCAGTGCTAGCAGGGATACGGCGGCTAGCGGGAGGGGCGAGCAGTACTTC
- | TRBJ1-6 | - | TRBV20-1 | CSARDRRGKKRINSPLHF | TGCAGTGCTAGAGATCGACGGGGCAAAAAACGGATAAATTCACCCCTCCACTTT
- | TRBJ2-5 | many | TRBV7-2 | CASSLAGLETQYF | TGTGCCAGCAGCTTAGCCGGACTTGAGACCCAGTACTTC
- | TRBJ2-5 | - | TRBV10-3 | CASRDGHLIQETQYF | TGTGCCAGCCGGGACGGACACTTGATCCAAGAGACCCAGTACTTC
- | TRBJ1-2 | many | TRBV19 | CASIETGGANYGYTF | TGTGCCAGTATCGAGACAGGAGGCGCCAACTATGGCTACACCTTC
- | TRBJ1-4 | - | TRBV9 | CASSVSGATNEKLFF | TGTGCCAGCAGCGTAAGCGGTGCAACTAATGAAAAACTGTTTTTT
TRBD1 | TRBJ1-5 | many | TRBV10-3 | CASGTGEDQPQHF | TGTGCCTCCGGGACAGGGGAAGATCAGCCCCAGCATTTT
- | TRBJ1-2 | - | TRBV9 | CASSVGGGIKGYTF | TGTGCCAGCAGCGTAGGCGGGGGAATTAAGGGCTACACCTTC
- | TRBJ1-1 | - | TRBV20-1 | CSARDERGLNTEAFF | TGCAGTGCTAGAGATGAGCGGGGGCTGAACACTGAAGCTTTCTTT
- | TRBJ1-1 | few | TRBV20-1 | CSARGGGLLTEAFF | TGCAGTGCTAGAGGCGGGGGCTTATTGACTGAAGCTTTCTTT
TRBD1 | TRBJ1-3 | - | TRBV15 | CATSIDRGGDTIYF | TGTGCCACCAGCATAGACAGGGGAGGCGACACCATATATTTT
- | TRBJ2-3 | - | TRBV15 | CATSMGPSPGTDTQYF | TGTGCCACCAGCATGGGGCCTAGTCCGGGCACAGATACGCAGTATTTT
- | TRBJ1-3 | - | TRBV19 | CASSMVHRGTGNTIYF | TGTGCCAGTAGTATGGTGCACCGAGGGACTGGAAACACCATATATTTT
- | TRBJ2-5 | few | TRBV11-1 | CASSFGFGQETQYF | TGTGCCAGCAGCTTCGGGTTCGGGCAAGAGACCCAGTACTTC
- | TRBJ1-4 | - | TRBV20-1 | CSARAPLGATNEKLFF | TGCAGTGCTAGGGCCCCTTTGGGCGCAACTAATGAAAAACTGTTTTTT
- | TRBJ2-5 | many | TRBV12-3/TRBV12-4 | CASSSAGQGPETQYF | TGTGCCAGCAGTTCTGCTGGCCAGGGTCCGGAGACCCAGTACTTC
- | TRBJ2-7 | - | TRBV7-9 | CASSLSSGLPFGQYF | TGTGCCAGCAGCTTATCAAGCGGACTACCCTTTGGGCAGTACTTC
- | TRBJ2-5 | few | TRBV12-3/TRBV12-4 | CASSYTQGPETQYF | TGTGCCAGCAGTTATACACAGGGACCAGAGACCCAGTACTTC
- | TRBJ2-5 | many | TRBV7-9 | CASRHTGRETQYF | TGCGCCAGCAGGCATACAGGGCGGGAGACCCAGTACTTC
TRBD1 | TRBJ1-5 | - | TRBV11-1 | CASSSGGGQADQPQHF | TGTGCCAGCAGCTCCGGAGGGGGACAGGCAGATCAGCCCCAGCATTTT
TRBD1 | TRBJ1-1 | many | TRBV29-1 | CSGQGKGTEAFF | TGCAGCGGACAGGGAAAGGGGACTGAAGCTTTCTTT
TRBD1 | TRBJ2-6 | - | TRBV2 | CASSELMGQGYSSGANVLTF | TGTGCCAGCAGTGAATTAATGGGACAGGGCTATAGCTCTGGGGCCAACGTCCTGACTTTC
- | TRBJ1-1 | - | TRBV2 | CASSGERNMNTEAFF | TGTGCCAGCAGTGGGGAGAGGAACATGAACACTGAAGCTTTCTTT
- | TRBJ2-7 | few | TRBV10-3 | CASSPRGSGIYEQYF | TGTGCCAGCAGTCCCCGAGGCAGCGGTATCTACGAGCAGTACTTC
- | TRBJ2-7 | - | TRBV20-1 | CSAGSGTQESYEQYF | TGCAGTGCAGGATCCGGGACTCAAGAGTCCTACGAGCAGTACTTC
TRBD2 | TRBJ2-3 | - | TRBV2 | CASSALTSGSGTQYF | TGTGCCAGCAGCGCGCTGACTAGCGGGAGTGGTACGCAGTATTTT
- | TRBJ2-7 | - | TRBV7-9 | CASSGDIPSYEQYF | TGTGCCAGCAGCGGAGACATCCCCTCCTACGAGCAGTACTTC
- | TRBJ1-1 | many | TRBV15 | CATSRDDGGQDTEAFF | TGTGCCACCAGCAGAGACGATGGGGGGCAGGATACTGAAGCTTTCTTT
TRBD1 | TRBJ2-7 | few | TRBV29-1 | CSVEGQGVASEQYF | TGCAGCGTGGAGGGACAGGGGGTGGCGAGTGAGCAGTACTTC
- | TRBJ2-5 | few | TRBV5-1 | CASRPQGETQYF | TGCGCCAGCAGACCTCAGGGGGAGACCCAGTACTTC
- | TRBJ1-5 | few | TRBV5-5 | CASSLGRTPQPQHF | TGTGCCAGCAGCTTGGGACGGACACCTCAGCCCCAGCATTTT
- | TRBJ2-7 | few | TRBV3-1 | CASSQVWSSYEQYF | TGTGCCAGCAGCCAAGTGTGGAGCTCCTACGAGCAGTACTTC
- | TRBJ2-7 | - | TRBV20-1 | CSARYGRTEYPYF | TGCAGTGCTAGATACGGACGGACTGAATATCCGTACTTC
- | TRBJ2-2 | few | TRBV25-1 | CASSLLGRDTGELFF | TGTGCCAGCAGTTTATTAGGCAGAGACACCGGGGAGCTGTTTTTT
TRBD1 | TRBJ1-1 | few | TRBV24-1 | CATSDPPGQGPPPIRNTEAFF | TGTGCCACCAGTGACCCTCCGGGACAGGGGCCTCCCCCAATTCGGAACACTGAAGCTTTCTTT
TRBD2 | TRBJ2-7 | - | TRBV12-3/TRBV12-4 | CASQREGRGEQYF | TGTGCCAGCCAGCGGGAGGGCCGGGGCGAGCAGTACTTC
- | TRBJ1-1 | - | TRBV7-9 | CASSSGLSNAEAFF | TGTGCCAGCAGCTCGGGACTTTCGAACGCTGAAGCTTTCTTT
- | TRBJ2-2 | - | TRBV25-1 | CASSPGAYLTGELFF | TGTGCCAGCAGTCCAGGCGCATACCTCACCGGGGAGCTGTTTTTT
- | TRBJ1-1 | - | TRBV19 | CASSAGTGTEAFF | TGTGCCAGTAGTGCCGGAACGGGCACTGAAGCTTTCTTT
TRBD1 | TRBJ1-2 | many | TRBV5-6 | CASSLKTGAGDGYTF | TGTGCCAGCAGCTTGAAGACAGGGGCGGGGGATGGCTACACCTTC
TRBD1 | TRBJ1-2 | - | TRBV6-1 | CAVPEGTGKYYGYTF | TGTGCCGTACCCGAGGGGACAGGGAAATACTATGGCTACACCTTC
- | TRBJ1-1 | - | TRBV6-5 | CASSVMVGASEAFF | TGTGCCAGCAGCGTTATGGTCGGGGCGTCTGAAGCTTTCTTT
- | TRBJ1-4 | once | TRBV11-2 | CASAEGRGSEKLFF | TGTGCCAGCGCGGAGGGGCGGGGTTCCGAAAAACTGTTTTTT
- | TRBJ2-2 | - | TRBV9 | CASSAGATGELFF | TGTGCCAGCAGCGCAGGAGCCACCGGGGAGCTGTTTTTT
- | TRBJ2-2 | few | TRBV29-1 | CSVRGGATGELFF | TGCAGCGTTCGAGGGGGTGCAACCGGGGAGCTGTTTTTT
TRBD1 | TRBJ2-7 | - | TRBV20-1 | CSALGTGNTYEQYF | TGCAGTGCTCTCGGGACAGGGAATACCTACGAGCAGTACTTC
- | TRBJ1-1 | many | TRBV25-1 | CASSERQGLSEAFF | TGTGCCAGCAGTGAAAGGCAGGGGTTGTCTGAAGCTTTCTTT
- | TRBJ2-5 | - | TRBV19 | CARSTGIRETQYF | TGTGCCAGGAGTACCGGGATCCGAGAGACCCAGTACTTC
- | TRBJ2-5 | - | TRBV4-1 | CASSRVERGQETQYF | TGCGCCAGCAGCCGAGTCGAACGGGGGCAAGAGACCCAGTACTTC
TRBD1 | TRBJ1-1 | few | TRBV19 | CASSSLTGLVEAFF | TGTGCCAGTAGTTCCCTGACAGGGCTGGTTGAAGCTTTCTTT
TRBD1 | TRBJ1-1 | many | TRBV19 | CASSAGTGMNTEAFF | TGTGCCAGTAGTGCCGGGACAGGAATGAACACTGAAGCTTTCTTT
TRBD1 | TRBJ1-2 | many | TRBV12-3/TRBV12-4 | CASSRDRGDGYTF | TGTGCCAGCAGCCGGGACAGGGGGGATGGCTACACCTTC
- | TRBJ1-4 | many | TRBV7-9 | CASSGNEKLFF | TGTGCCAGCAGCGGGAATGAAAAACTGTTTTTT
- | TRBJ1-5 | many | TRBV20-1 | CSAVGEHSNQPQHF | TGCAGTGCTGTGGGGGAACATAGCAATCAGCCCCAGCATTTT
- | TRBJ2-7 | - | TRBV11-2 | CASSPGPHSYEQYF | TGTGCCAGCAGCCCCGGGCCTCACTCCTACGAGCAGTACTTC
- | TRBJ1-5 | - | TRBV19 | CASSVDSRPFNQPQHF | TGTGCCAGTAGTGTGGACAGCCGTCCATTCAATCAGCCCCAGCATTTT